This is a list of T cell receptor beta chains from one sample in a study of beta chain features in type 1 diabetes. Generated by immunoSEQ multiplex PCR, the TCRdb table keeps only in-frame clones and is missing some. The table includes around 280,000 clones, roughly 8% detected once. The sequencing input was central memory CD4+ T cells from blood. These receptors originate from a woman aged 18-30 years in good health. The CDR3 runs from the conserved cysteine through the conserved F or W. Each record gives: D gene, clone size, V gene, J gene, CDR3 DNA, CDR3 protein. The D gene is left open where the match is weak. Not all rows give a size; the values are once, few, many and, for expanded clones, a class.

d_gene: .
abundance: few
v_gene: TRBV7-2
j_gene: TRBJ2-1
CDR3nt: TGTGCCAGCAGCTTAAGTGTTGTCGTGGATGAGCAGTTCTTC
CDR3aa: CASSLSVVVDEQFF

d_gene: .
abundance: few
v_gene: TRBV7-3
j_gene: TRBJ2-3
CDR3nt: TGTGCCAGCAGCTTATTGGCGGGCGTTACAGATACGCAGTATTTT
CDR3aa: CASSLLAGVTDTQYF

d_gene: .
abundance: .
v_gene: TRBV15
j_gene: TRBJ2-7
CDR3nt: TGTGCCACCAGCAGAGAGTACGAGCAGTACTTC
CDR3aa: CATSREYEQYF

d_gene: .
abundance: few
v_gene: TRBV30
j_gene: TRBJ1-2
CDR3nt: TGTGCCTGGGGACCTGGGGGCTACACCTTC
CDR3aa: CAWGPGGYTF

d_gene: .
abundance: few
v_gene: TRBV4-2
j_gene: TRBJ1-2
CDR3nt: TGTGCCAGCAGCCAAGGACAGAAAGACTATGGCTACACCTTC
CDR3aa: CASSQGQKDYGYTF

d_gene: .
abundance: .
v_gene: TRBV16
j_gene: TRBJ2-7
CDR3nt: TGTGCCAGCAGCCAAACATGGGGAAGCTACGAGCAGTACTTC
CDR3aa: CASSQTWGSYEQYF

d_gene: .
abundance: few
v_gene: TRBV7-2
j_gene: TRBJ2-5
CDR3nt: TGTGCCAGCAGCTTAGCGGGAGAAGCGACCCAGTACTTC
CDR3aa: CASSLAGEATQYF

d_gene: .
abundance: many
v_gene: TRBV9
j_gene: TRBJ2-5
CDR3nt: TGTGCCAGCAGCGTAGGGGACACCATACTGATGGAGACCCAGTACTTC
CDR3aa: CASSVGDTILMETQYF

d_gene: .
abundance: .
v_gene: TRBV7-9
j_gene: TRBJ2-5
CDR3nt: TGTGCCAGCAGCTTGAACCAACCGGAGACCCAGTACTTC
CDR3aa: CASSLNQPETQYF

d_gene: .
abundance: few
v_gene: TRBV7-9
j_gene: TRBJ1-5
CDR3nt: TGTGCCAGCAGCTTAGTCGCGACAGTCAATCAGCCCCAGCATTTT
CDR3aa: CASSLVATVNQPQHF

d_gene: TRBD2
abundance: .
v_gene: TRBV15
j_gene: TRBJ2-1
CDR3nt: TGTGCCACCAGCAGAGATGGGGCTAGCGGGGCCAATGAGCAGTTCTTC
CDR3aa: CATSRDGASGANEQFF

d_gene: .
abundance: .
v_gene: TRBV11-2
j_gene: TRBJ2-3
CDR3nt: TGTGCCAGCAGCCGAATTAATACGGCAGATACGCAGTATTTT
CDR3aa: CASSRINTADTQYF

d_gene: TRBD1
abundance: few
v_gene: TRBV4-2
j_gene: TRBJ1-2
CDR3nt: TGTGCCAGCAGCCAAGTGCTCGGGACAGGGCTACATGGCTACACCTTC
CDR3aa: CASSQVLGTGLHGYTF

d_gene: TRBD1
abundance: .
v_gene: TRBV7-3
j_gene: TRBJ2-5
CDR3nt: TGTGCCAGCAGCTTAACTGGACAGGCGGAGCGAGAGACCCAGTACTTC
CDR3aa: CASSLTGQAERETQYF

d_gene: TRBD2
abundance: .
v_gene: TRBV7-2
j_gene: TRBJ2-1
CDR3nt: TGTGCCAGCAGCTTAGCAACTAGCGGGGGCTATGAGCAGTTCTTC
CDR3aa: CASSLATSGGYEQFF

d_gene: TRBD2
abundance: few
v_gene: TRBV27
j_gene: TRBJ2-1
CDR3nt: TGTGCCAGCAGTAGTCTGGGGGGGAGCCCCTACAATGAGCAGTTCTTC
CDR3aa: CASSSLGGSPYNEQFF

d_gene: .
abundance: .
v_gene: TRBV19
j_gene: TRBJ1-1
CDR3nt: TGTGCCAGTACACCCGAGTTAGGGATTATGAACACTGAAGCTTTCTTT
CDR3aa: CASTPELGIMNTEAFF

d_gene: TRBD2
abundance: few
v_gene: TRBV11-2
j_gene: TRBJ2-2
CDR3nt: TGTGCCAGCAGCTTGCGGGAGTACACCGGGGAGCTGTTTTTT
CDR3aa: CASSLREYTGELFF

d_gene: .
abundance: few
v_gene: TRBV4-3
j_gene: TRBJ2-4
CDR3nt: TGCGCCAGCAGCCAAGATAGGGCAGGGTATGGAAACATTCAGTACTTC
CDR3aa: CASSQDRAGYGNIQYF

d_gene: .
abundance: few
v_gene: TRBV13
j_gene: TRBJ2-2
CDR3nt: TGTGCCAGCAGCTTTTATGAGGGGGACACCGGGGAGCTGTTTTTT
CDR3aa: CASSFYEGDTGELFF

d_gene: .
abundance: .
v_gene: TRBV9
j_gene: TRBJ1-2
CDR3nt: TGTGCCAGCAGCGCCTGGACTGAGTCAGGCTACACCTTC
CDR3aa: CASSAWTESGYTF

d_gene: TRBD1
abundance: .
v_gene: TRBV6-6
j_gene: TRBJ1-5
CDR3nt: TGTGCCAGCAGTACGGACAGGGATAATCAGCCCCAGCATTTT
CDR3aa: CASSTDRDNQPQHF

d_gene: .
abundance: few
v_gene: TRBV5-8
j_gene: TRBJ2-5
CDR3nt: TGTGCCAGCAGCTCCGGGTCAAAAGCCCAGACCCAGTACTTC
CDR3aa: CASSSGSKAQTQYF

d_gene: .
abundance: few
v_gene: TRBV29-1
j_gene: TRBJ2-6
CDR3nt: TGCAGCGTTACGAACGGGTCTGGGGCCAACGTCCTGACTTTC
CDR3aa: CSVTNGSGANVLTF

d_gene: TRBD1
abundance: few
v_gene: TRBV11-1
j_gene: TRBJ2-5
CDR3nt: TGTGCCAGCAGCTCCCGGGACAGGGTTATTGCAGAGACCCAGTACTTC
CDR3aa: CASSSRDRVIAETQYF

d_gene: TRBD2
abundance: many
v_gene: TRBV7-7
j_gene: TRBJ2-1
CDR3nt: TGTGCCAGCAGCCCCCAGCGGGGGGGTTACAATGAGCAGTTCTTC
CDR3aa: CASSPQRGGYNEQFF

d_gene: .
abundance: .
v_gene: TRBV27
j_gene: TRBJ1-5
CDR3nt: TGTGCCAGCAGTTTAGGGGGGGGCGCCCGTCAGCCCCAGCATTTT
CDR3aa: CASSLGGGARQPQHF

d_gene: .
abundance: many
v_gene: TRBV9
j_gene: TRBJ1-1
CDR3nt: TGTGCCAGCGCCACCCAAGGATCTGAAGCTTTCTTT
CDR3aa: CASATQGSEAFF